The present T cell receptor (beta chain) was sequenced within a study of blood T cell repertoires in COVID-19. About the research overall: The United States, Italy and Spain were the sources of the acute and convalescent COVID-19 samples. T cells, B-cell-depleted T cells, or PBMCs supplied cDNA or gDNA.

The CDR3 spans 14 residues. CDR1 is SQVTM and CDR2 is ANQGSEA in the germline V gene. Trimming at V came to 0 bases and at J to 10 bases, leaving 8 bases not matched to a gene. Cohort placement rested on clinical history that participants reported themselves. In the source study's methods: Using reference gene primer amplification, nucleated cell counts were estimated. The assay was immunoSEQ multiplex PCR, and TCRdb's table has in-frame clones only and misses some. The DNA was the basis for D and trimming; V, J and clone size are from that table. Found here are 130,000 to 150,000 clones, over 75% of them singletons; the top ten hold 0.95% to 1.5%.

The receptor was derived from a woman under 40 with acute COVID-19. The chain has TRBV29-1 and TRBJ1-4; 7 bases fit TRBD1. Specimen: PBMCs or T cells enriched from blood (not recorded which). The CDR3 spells CSVEETGRKGKLFF. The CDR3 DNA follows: TGCAGCGTTGAAGAGACAGGGAGGAAAGGAAAACTGTTTTTT.